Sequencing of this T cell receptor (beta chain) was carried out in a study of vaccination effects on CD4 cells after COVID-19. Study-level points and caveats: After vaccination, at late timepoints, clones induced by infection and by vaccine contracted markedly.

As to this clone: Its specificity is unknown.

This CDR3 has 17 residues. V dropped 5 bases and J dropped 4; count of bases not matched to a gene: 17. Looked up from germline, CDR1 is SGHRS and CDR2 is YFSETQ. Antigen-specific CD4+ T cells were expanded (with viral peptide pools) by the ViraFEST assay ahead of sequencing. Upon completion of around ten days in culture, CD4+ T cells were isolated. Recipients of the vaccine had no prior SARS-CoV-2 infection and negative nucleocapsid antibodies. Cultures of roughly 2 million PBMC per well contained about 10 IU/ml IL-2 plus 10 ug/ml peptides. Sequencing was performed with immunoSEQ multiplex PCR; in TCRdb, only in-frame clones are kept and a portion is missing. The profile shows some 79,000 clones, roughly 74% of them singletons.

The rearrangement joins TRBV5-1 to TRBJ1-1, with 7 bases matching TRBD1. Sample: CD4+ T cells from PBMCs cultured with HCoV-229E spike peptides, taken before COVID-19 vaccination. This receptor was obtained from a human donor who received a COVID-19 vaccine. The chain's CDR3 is CASRHAPGTAAGTEAFF. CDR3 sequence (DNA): TGCGCCAGCAGGCATGCCCCCGGGACAGCGGCAGGCACTGAAGCTTTCTTT. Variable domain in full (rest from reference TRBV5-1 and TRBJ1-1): KAGVTQTPRYLIKTRGQQVTLSCSPISGHRSVSWYQQTPGQGLQFLFEYFSETQRNKGNFPGRFSGRQFSNSRSEMNVSTLELGDSALYLCASRHAPGTAAGTEAFFGQGTRLTVV.